The next 3 T cell receptor beta chains were all read from a single sample in a study of CD8 T cells in Susac syndrome. The authors reverse transcribed roughly 0.5 to 1 ug RNA with random hexamers. MiXCR, applied by TCRdb to the immunoSEQ multiplex PCR reads, yields one record per CDR3 protein. This sample has approximately 79,000 distinct CDR3 sequences; roughly 92% occur once, and the top ten carry 0.35% to 0.5%. Sequencing was done on a sample of CD8+ T cells from PBMCs. The receptors originated from a human donor with Susac syndrome.

The genes are TRBV12-3 or TRBV12-4 and TRBJ1-1, with D perhaps matching TRBD1 (5 bases). The length of the CDR3 is 13 residues. With 5 bases removed from V and 8 bases from J, the gap between germline ends came to 15 bases. CDR3 DNA sequence: TGTGCCAGCAGTGGAGTGGGGCCCGGGGAAGCTTTCTTT. This gives the protein CASSGVGPGEAFF.

This chain joins TRBV7-9 and TRBJ1-5; TRBD1 aligns across 7 bases. V lost 5 bases and J lost 5; bases outside the gene matches: 3. CDR3 size: 13 residues. Looked up from germline, CDR1 is SEHNR and CDR2 is FQNEAQ (reference sequence). The CDR3 DNA reads TGTGCCAGCAGCCACGACAGGGATCAGCCCCAGCATTTT. This gives the protein CASSHDRDQPQHF.

This clonotype is a singleton in its sample. The genes are TRBV11-2 and TRBJ2-7, with 8 bases lining up with TRBD2. The CDR3 is made up of 15 amino acids. The V gene's germline CDR1 is SGHAT and CDR2 FQNNGV. The V gene end was trimmed by 5 bases and the J gene end by 7 bases; junction bases not matched to a gene: 13. CDR3 protein: CASSPRAAGVKEQYF. The CDR3 nucleotides are TGTGCCAGCAGCCCCCGGGCAGCGGGAGTGAAAGAGCAGTACTTC.